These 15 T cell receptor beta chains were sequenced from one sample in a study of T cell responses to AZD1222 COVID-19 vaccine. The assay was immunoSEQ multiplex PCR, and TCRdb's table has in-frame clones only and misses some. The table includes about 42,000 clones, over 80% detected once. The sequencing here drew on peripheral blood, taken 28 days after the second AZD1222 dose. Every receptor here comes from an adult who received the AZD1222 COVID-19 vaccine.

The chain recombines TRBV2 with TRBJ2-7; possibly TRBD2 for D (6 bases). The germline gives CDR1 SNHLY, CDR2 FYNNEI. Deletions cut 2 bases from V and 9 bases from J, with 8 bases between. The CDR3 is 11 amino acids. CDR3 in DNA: TGTGCCAGCAGTGAATGGGGAGGGCAGTACTTC. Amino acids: CASSEWGGQYF.

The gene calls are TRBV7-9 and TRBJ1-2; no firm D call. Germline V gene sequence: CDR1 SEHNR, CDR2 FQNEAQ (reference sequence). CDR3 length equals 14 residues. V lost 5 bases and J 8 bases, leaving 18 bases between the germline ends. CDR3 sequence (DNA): TGTGCCAGCAGCCTAAGTGAGGGTGGTTTAGGCTACACCTTC. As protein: CASSLSEGGLGYTF. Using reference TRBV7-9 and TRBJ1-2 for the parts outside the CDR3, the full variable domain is DTGVSQNPRHKITKRGQNVTFRCDPISEHNRLYWYRQTLGQGPEFLTYFQNEAQLEKSRLLSDRFSAERPKGSFSTLEIQRTEQGDSAMYLCASSLSEGGLGYTFGSGTRLTVV.

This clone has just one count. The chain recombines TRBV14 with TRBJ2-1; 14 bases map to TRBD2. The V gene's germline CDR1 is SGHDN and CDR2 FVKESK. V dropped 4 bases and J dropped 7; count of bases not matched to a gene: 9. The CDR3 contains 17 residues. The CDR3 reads CASSRLAGGPVGNEQFF. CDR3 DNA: TGTGCCAGCAGCCGACTAGCGGGGGGGCCCGTGGGAAATGAGCAGTTCTTC.

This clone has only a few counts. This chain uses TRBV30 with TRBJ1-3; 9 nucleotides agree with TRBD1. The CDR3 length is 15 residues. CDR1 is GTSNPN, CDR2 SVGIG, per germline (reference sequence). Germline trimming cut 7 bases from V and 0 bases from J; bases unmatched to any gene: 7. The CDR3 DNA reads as TGTGCCTTCACAGGGGGCTCACCCTCTGGAAACACCATATATTTT. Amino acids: CAFTGGSPSGNTIYF.

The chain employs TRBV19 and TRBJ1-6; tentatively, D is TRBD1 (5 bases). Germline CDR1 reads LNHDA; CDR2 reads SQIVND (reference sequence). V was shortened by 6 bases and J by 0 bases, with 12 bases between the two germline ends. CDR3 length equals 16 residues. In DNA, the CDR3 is TGTGCCAGTAGAAAGGGACGGACCTCCTATAATTCACCCCTCCACTTT. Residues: CASRKGRTSYNSPLHF. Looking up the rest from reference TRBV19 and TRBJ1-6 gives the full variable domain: DGGITQSPKYLFRKEGQNVTLSCEQNLNHDAMYWYRQDPGQGLRLIYYSQIVNDFQKGDIAEGYSVSREKKESFPLTVTSAQKNPTAFYLCASRKGRTSYNSPLHFGNGTRLTVT.

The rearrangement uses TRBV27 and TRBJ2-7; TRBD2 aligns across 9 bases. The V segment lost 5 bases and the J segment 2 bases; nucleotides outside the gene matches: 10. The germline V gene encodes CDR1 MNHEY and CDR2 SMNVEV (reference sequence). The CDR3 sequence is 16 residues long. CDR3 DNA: TGTGCCAGCAGTCCCCCATTTGGCGGGGGGGCCTACGAGCAGTACTTC. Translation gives CASSPPFGGGAYEQYF.

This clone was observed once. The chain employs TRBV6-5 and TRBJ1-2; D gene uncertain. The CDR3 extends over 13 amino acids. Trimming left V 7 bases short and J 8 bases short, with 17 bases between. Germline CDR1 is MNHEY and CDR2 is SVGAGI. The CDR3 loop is CASIRTLPGGYTF. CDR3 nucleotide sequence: TGTGCCAGCATTAGGACTCTCCCGGGAGGCTACACCTTC.

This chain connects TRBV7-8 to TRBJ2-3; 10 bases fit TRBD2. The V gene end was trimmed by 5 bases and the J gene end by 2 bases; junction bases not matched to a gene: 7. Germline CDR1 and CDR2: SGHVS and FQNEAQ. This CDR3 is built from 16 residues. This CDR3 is CASSPLTSGLTDTQYF. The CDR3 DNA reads TGTGCCAGCAGCCCCTTGACTAGCGGGCTCACAGATACGCAGTATTTT.

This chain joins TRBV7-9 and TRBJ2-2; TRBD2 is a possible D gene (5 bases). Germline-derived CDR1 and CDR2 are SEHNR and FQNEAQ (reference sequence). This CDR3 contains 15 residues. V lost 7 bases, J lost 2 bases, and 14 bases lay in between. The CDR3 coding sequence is TGTGCCAGCACCAGCGGTCCACAAAACACCGGGGAGCTGTTTTTT. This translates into CASTSGPQNTGELFF.

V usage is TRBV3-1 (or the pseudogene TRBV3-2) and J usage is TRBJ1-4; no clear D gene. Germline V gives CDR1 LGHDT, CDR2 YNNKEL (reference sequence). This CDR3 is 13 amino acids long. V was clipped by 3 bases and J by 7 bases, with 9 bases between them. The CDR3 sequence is CASSQISSEKLFF. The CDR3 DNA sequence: TGTGCCAGCAGCCAGATCTCGAGTGAAAAACTGTTTTTT.

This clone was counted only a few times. CDR3 sequence: CASRRDVSSGANVLTF. The DNA for the CDR3 is TGTGCCAGCAGAAGGGACGTCAGCTCTGGGGCCAACGTCCTGACTTTC. The rearrangement uses TRBV27 and TRBJ2-6; possibly TRBD1 or TRBD2 for D (5 bases each). Germline assignment: CDR1 MNHEY and CDR2 SMNVEV (reference sequence). The CDR3 is made up of 16 amino acids. V gave up 6 bases and J gave up 0 bases, with 12 bases separating them.

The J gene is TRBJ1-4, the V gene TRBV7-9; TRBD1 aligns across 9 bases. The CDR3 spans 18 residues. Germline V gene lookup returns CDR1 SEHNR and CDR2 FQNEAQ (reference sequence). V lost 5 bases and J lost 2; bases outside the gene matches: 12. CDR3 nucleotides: TGTGCCAGCAGCAGCGGGACAGGGAAAGAGGGGACTAATGAAAAACTGTTTTTT. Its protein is CASSSGTGKEGTNEKLFF.

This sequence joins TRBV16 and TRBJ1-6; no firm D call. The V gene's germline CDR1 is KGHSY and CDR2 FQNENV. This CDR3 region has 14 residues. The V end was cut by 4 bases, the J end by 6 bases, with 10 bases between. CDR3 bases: TGTGCCAGCAGCCGTACGGACGGTAATTCACCCCTCCACTTT. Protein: CASSRTDGNSPLHF.

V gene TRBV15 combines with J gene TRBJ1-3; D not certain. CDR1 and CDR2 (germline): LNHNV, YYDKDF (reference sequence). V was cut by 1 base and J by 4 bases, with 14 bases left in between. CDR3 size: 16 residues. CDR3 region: CATSRANLQKGNTIYF. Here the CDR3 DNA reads TGTGCCACCAGCAGAGCAAACCTACAAAAAGGAAACACCATATATTTT.

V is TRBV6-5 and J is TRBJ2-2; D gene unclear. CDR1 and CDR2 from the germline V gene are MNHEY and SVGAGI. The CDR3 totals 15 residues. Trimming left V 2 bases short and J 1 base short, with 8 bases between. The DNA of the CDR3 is TGTGCCAGCAGTTACCGTCGGTTGAACACCGGGGAGCTGTTTTTT. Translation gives CASSYRRLNTGELFF.